The 5 T cell receptor beta chains below were found in one sample sequenced in a study of identical twins. TCRdb reprocessed the 5' RACE reads via MiXCR and lists one record per CDR3 protein. The sample shows a few hundred thousand distinct CDR3 sequences, more than 20% of them seen only once. This sample was also put to use in a study of T cells expressing NK-cell markers.

The sample taken for sequencing was CD4+ T cells sorted from blood. The receptor source for this set is a woman younger than 35 in good health.

This clonotype occurred a few times. This chain links TRBV3-1 with TRBJ2-3; D remains unclear. CDR3 size: 13 residues. Trimming removed 7 bases at V and 0 bases at J, with 8 bases between. Germline V gene data show CDR1 as LGHDT and CDR2 as YNNKEL (reference sequence). The CDR3 here is CASKTTSTDTQYF. The DNA for the CDR3 is TGTGCCAGCAAAACTACCAGCACAGATACGCAGTATTTT.

This clonotype was counted only a few times. This rearrangement joins TRBV5-5 to TRBJ1-1; D gene ambiguous. The CDR3 is 15 residues long. Germline V CDR1 and CDR2: SGHKS, YYEKEE (reference sequence). Trimming cost V 4 bases and J 4 bases, with 17 bases left between them. The CDR3: CASSLRTQGGTEAFF. In DNA form, the CDR3 reads TGTGCCAGCAGCCTGAGGACCCAAGGAGGCACTGAAGCTTTCTTT.

This clonotype was seen at least ten times. This chain's CDR3 is CASSLGGGTDTQYF. CDR3 in DNA: TGTGCCAGCTCATTAGGAGGAGGGACAGATACGCAGTATTTT. The chain joins TRBV12-3 or TRBV12-4 to TRBJ2-3, with D perhaps TRBD2 (6 bases). Trimming removed 8 bases at V and 3 bases at J, with 15 bases between. The CDR3 is made up of 14 amino acids.

There are a few counts of this clonotype. The chain has TRBV12-3 or TRBV12-4 and TRBJ2-7; 7 positions agree with TRBD2. CDR3 length equals 14 residues. V shed 3 bases, J shed 6 bases, and the junction held 8 bases outside the gene matches. CDR3 protein: CASSFHREVGEQYF. The CDR3 DNA reads as TGTGCCAGCAGTTTTCATCGGGAGGTCGGCGAGCAGTACTTC.

The genes are TRBV20-1 and TRBJ2-4; tentatively, D is TRBD2 (6 bases). The V gene lost 4 bases and the J gene lost 1 base, with 23 bases spanning the gap. This CDR3 is built from 18 residues. Germline lookup yields CDR1 DFQATT and CDR2 SNEGSKA (reference sequence). This chain's CDR3 is CSANRRGRGSLAKNIQYF. For the CDR3, the DNA is TGCAGTGCTAACAGGAGGGGACGAGGTTCATTGGCCAAAAACATTCAGTACTTC.